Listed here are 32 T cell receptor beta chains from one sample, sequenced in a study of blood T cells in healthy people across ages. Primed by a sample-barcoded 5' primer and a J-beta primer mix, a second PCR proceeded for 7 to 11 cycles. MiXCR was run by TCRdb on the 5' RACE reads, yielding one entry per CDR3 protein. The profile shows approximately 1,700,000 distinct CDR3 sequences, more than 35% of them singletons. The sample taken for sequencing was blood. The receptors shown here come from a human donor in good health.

For the CDR3, the DNA is TGTGCCAGCAGCTTTACTAGCGGACCTAGCACAGATACGCAGTATTTT. Its translation is CASSFTSGPSTDTQYF. This chain links TRBV7-9 with TRBJ2-3, with 8 bases identical to TRBD2. Germline CDR1 and CDR2: SEHNR and FQNEAQ (reference sequence). V was clipped by 3 bases and J by 0 bases; unmatched bases: 5. The CDR3 is made up of 16 amino acids.

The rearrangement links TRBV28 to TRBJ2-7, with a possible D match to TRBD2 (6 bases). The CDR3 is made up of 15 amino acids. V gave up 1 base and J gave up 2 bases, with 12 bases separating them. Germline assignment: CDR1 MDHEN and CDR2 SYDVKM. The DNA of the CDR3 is TGTGCCAGCAGTTTATTAGGAGGGGAAACCTACGAGCAGTACTTC. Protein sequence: CASSLLGGETYEQYF. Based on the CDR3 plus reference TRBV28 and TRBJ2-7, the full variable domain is DVKVTQSSRYLVKRTGEKVFLECVQDMDHENMFWYRQDPGLGLRLIYFSYDVKMKEKGDIPEGYSVSREKKERFSLILESASTNQTSMYLCASSLLGGETYEQYFGPGTRLTVT.

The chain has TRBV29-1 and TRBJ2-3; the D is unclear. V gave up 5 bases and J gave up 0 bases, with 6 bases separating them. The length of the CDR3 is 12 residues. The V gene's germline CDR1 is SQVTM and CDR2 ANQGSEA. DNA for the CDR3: TGCAGCGTTCCGACAAGCACAGATACGCAGTATTTT. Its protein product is CSVPTSTDTQYF.

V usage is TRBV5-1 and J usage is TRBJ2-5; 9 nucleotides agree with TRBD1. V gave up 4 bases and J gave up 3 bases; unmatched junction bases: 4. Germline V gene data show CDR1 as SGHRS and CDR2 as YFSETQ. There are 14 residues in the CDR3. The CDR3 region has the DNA TGCGCCAGCAGCCAACAGGGGGCCGAAGAGACCCAGTACTTC. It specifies CASSQQGAEETQYF.

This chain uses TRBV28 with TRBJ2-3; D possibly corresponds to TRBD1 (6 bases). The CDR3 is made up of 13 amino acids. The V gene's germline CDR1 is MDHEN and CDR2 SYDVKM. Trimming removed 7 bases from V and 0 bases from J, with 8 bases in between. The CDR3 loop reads CASTQGSTDTQYF. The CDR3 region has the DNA TGTGCCAGCACTCAGGGGAGCACAGATACGCAGTATTTT.

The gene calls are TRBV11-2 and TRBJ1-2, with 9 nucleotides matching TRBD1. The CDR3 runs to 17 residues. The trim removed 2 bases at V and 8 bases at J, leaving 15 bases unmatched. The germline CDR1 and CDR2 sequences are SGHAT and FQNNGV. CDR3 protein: CASSLRLGPTGGYGYTF. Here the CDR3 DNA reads TGTGCCAGCAGCTTACGATTGGGGCCGACAGGGGGGTACGGCTACACCTTC.

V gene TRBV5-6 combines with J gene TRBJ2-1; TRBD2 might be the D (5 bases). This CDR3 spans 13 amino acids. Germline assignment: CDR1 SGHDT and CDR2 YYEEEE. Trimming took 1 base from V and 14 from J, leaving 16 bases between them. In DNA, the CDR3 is TGTGCCAGCAGCTTGTCTATACGGGGTTCCGAGTTCTTC. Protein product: CASSLSIRGSEFF.

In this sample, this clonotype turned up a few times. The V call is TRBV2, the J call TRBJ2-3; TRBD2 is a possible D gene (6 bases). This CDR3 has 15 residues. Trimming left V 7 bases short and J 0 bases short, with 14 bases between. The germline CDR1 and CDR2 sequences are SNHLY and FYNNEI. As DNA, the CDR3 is TGTGCCAGCAAGAAGCGGGTGAGGAGCACAGATACGCAGTATTTT. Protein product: CASKKRVRSTDTQYF.

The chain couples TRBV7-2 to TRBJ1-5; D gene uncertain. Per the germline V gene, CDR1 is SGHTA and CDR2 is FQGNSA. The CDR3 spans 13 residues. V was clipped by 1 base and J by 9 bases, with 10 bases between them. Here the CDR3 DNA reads TGTGCCAGCAGCTTAGTTCCGAGAGGGCCCCAGCATTTT. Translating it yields CASSLVPRGPQHF.

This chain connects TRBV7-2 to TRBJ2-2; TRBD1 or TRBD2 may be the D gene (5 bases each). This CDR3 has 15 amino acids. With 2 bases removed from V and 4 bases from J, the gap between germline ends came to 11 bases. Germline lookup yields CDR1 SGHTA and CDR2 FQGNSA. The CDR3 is CASSLNSGGTGELFF. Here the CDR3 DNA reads TGTGCCAGCAGCTTAAATTCTGGGGGCACCGGGGAGCTGTTTTTT.

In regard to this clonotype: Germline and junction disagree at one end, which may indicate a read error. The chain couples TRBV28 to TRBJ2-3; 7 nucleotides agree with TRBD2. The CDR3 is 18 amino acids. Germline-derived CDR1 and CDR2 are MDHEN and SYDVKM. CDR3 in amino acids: CASSPLGGVRESTHTQYF. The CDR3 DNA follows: TGTGCCAGCAGCCCTCTTGGGGGGGTCCGGGAGAGCACACATACGCAGTATTTT.

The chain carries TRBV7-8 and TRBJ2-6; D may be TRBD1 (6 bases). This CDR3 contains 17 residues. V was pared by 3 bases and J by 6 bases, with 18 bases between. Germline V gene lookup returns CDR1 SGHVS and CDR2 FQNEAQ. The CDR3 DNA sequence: TGTGCCAGCAGCTTGATAACAGGGCGCTACGTGGCCAACGTCCTGACTTTC. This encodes CASSLITGRYVANVLTF. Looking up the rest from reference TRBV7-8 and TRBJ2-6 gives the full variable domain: GAGVSQSPRYKVAKRGQDVALRCDPISGHVSLFWYQQALGQGPEFLTYFQNEAQLDKSGLPSDRFFAERPEGSVSTLKIQRTQQEDSAVYLCASSLITGRYVANVLTFGAGSRLTVL.

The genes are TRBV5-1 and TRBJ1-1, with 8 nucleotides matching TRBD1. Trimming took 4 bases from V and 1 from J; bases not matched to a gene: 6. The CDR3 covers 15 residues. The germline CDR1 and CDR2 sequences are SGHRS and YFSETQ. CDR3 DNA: TGCGCCAGCAGCCCGGGTGACAGGGGGAACACTGAAGCTTTCTTT. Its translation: CASSPGDRGNTEAFF.

CDR3 sequence: CSVLIRDRVLMSGYTF. The CDR3, as DNA: TGCAGCGTTCTAATCCGGGACAGGGTATTAATGTCTGGCTACACCTTC. The rearrangement links TRBV29-1 to TRBJ1-2, with TRBD1 matching over 9 bases. CDR3 length: 16 amino acids. Losses at the gene ends were 5 bases for V and 7 bases for J; bases not matched to a gene: 17. Germline V lookup: CDR1 SQVTM, CDR2 ANQGSEA.

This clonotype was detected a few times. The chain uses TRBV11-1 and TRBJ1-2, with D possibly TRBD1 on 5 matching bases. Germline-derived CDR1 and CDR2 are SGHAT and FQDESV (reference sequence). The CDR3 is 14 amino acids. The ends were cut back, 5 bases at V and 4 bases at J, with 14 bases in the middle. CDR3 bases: TGTGCCAGCAGCCCCGGGTTGACAGCCTATGGCTACACCTTC. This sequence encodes CASSPGLTAYGYTF.

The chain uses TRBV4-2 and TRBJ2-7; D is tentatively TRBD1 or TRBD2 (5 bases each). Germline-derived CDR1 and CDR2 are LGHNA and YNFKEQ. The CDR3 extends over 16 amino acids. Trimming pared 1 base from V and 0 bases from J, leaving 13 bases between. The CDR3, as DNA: TGTGCCAGCAGCCAAGTTCCTCGGGACCGCTCCTACGAGCAGTACTTC. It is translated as CASSQVPRDRSYEQYF.

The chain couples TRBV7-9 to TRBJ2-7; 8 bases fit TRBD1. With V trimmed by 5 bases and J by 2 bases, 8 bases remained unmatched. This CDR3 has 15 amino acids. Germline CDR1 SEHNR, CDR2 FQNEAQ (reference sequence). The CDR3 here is CASSRSVQGAYEQYF. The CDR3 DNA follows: TGTGCCAGCAGCCGTTCGGTACAGGGGGCCTACGAGCAGTACTTC.

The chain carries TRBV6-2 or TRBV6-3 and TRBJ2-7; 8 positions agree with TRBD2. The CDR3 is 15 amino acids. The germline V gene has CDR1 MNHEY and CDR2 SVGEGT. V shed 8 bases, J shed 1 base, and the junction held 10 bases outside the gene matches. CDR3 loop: CASATIRGGSYEQYF. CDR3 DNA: TGTGCCAGCGCGACAATCCGGGGGGGATCCTACGAGCAGTACTTC.

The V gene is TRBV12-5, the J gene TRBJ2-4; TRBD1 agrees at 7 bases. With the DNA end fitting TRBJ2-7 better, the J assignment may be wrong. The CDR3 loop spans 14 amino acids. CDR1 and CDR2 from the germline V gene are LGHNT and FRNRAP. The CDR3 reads CASGLTGTAAEQYF. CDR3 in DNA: TGTGCTAGTGGTTTGACAGGGACAGCAGCCGAGCAGTACTTC.

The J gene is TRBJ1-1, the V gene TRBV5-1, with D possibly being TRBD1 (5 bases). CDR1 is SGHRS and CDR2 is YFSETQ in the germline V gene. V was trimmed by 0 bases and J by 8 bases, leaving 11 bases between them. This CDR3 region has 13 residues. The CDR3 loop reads CASSLDGNREAFF. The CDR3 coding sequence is TGCGCCAGCAGCTTGGATGGGAACAGGGAAGCTTTCTTT.

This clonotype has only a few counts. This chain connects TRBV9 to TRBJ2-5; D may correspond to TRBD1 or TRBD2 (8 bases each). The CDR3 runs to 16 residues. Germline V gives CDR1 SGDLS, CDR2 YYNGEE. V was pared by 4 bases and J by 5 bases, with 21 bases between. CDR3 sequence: CASSPGLAHRGETQYF. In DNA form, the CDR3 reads TGTGCCAGCAGCCCTGGACTAGCCCACAGGGGGGAGACCCAGTACTTC. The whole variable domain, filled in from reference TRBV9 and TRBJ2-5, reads DSGVTQTPKHLITATGQRVTLRCSPRSGDLSVYWYQQSLDQGLQFLIQYYNGEERAKGNILERFSAQQFPDLHSELNLSSLELGDSALYFCASSPGLAHRGETQYFGPGTRLLVL.

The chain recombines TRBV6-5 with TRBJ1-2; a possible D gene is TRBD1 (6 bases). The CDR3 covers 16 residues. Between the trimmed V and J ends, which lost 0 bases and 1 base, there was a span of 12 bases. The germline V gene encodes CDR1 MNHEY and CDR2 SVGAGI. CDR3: CASSYSLGGVNYGYTF. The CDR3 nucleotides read TGTGCCAGCAGTTACTCCCTAGGGGGAGTTAACTATGGCTACACCTTC.

For the CDR3, the DNA is TGTGCCAGCAGCTTACCCGGGGCCGACTATGGCTACACCTTC. This translates into CASSLPGADYGYTF. The chain uses TRBV7-2 and TRBJ1-2; D perhaps matches TRBD1 (5 bases). Germline V gene lookup returns CDR1 SGHTA and CDR2 FQGNSA. The CDR3 covers 14 residues. V was cut by 2 bases and J by 3 bases, with 10 bases left in between. The variable domain in full, with the rest retrieved from reference TRBV7-2 and TRBJ1-2, is GAGVSQSPSNKVTEKGKDVELRCDPISGHTALYWYRQSLGQGLEFLIYFQGNSAPDKSGLPSDRFSAERTGGSVSTLTIQRTQQEDSAVYLCASSLPGADYGYTFGSGTRLTVV.

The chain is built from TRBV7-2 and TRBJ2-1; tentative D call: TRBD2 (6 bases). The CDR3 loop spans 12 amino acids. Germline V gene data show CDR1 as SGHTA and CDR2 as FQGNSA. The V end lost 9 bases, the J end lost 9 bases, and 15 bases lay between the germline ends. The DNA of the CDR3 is TGTGCCAGGACGGCATCCGGGGGTGAGCAGTTCTTC. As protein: CARTASGGEQFF.

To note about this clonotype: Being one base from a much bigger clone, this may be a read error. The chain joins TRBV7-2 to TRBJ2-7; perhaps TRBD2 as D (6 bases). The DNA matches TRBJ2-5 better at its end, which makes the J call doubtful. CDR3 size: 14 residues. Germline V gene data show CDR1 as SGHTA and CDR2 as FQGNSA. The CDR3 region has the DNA TGTGCCAGCAGCTTAGTGACTAGTCGGGAGACCCAGTACTTC. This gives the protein CASSLVTSRETQYF.

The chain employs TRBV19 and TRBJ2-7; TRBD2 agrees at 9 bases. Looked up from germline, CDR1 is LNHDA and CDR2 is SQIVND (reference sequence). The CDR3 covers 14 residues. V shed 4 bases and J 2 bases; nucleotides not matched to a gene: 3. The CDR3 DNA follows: TGTGCCAGTAGTACAGTAGCGGGGGCCTACGAGCAGTACTTC. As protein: CASSTVAGAYEQYF.

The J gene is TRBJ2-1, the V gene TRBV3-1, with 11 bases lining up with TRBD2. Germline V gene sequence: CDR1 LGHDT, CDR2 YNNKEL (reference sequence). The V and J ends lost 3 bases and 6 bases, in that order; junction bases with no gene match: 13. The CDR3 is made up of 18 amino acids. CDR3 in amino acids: CASSHSTLLAGGVNEQFF. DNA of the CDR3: TGTGCCAGCAGCCACTCTACCCTTCTAGCGGGGGGCGTCAATGAGCAGTTCTTC.

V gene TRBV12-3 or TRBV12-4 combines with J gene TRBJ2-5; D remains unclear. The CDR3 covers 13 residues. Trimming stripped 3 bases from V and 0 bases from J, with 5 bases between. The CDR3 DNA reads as TGTGCCAGCAGTTTTGGCAACCAAGAGACCCAGTACTTC. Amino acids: CASSFGNQETQYF.

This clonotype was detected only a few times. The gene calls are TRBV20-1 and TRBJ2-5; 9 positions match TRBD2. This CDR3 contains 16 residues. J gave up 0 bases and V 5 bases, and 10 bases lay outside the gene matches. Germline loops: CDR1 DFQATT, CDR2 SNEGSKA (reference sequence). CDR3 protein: CSAGRGGVSYQETQYF. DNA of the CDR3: TGCAGTGCTGGGCGGGGGGGCGTATCTTACCAAGAGACCCAGTACTTC.

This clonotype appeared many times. CDR3 DNA: TGTGCCAGCAGTTACAGAGGCGGGGGGACCTACGAGCAGTACTTC. Amino acid sequence: CASSYRGGGTYEQYF. V gene TRBV6-2 or TRBV6-3 combines with J gene TRBJ2-7; the match to TRBD2 covers 8 bases. Losses at the gene ends were 2 bases for V and 2 bases for J; bases not matched to a gene: 5. Germline CDR1 and CDR2: MNHEY and SVGEGT. There are 15 residues in the CDR3.

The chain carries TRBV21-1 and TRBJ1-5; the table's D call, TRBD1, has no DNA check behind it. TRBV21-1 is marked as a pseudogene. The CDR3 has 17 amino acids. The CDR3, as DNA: TGTGCCAGCAGCAAAGGACAGGGGATTGATAGCAATCAGCCCCAGCATTTT. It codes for CASSKGQGIDSNQPQHF.

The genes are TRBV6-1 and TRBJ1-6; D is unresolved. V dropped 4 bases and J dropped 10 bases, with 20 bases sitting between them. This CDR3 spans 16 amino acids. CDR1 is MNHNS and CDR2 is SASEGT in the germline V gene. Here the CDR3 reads CASSGAFLGLRSPLHF. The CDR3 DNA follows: TGTGCCAGCAGTGGTGCCTTTCTAGGCTTAAGGTCACCCCTCCACTTT.